Listed below are T cell receptor beta chains from one sample, sequenced in a study of shared clonotypes between healthy human individuals. Some clones are missing from TCRdb's copy, which holds only in-frame ones; the method was immunoSEQ multiplex PCR. The sample has more than 850,000 clones; around 82% are singletons. Sequenced input: memory CD4+ T cells from PBMCs. The receptor source for this set is a man between 18 and 29 years old in good health. Some clones in this sample may be carry-over from other donors' samples. The CDR3 runs from the conserved cysteine through the conserved F or W. A D gene is named only where the DNA matches it firmly. Not all rows give a size; the values are once, few, many and, for expanded clones, a class.

>TRBJ1-1|NA|NA|TRBV6-6
CASRPRPGSTEAFF
TGTGCCAGCAGACCCCGCCCCGGGAGCACTGAAGCTTTCTTT
>TRBJ2-7|NA|TRBD2|TRBV7-6
CASSARTSGSQGEQYF
TGTGCCAGCAGCGCGAGGACTAGCGGTTCCCAGGGCGAGCAGTACTTC
>TRBJ1-1|NA|NA|TRBV27
CASSPRDWNTEAFF
TGTGCCAGCAGCCCGCGGGATTGGAACACTGAAGCTTTCTTT
>TRBJ1-2|NA|NA|TRBV2
CASSEWRVESNGYTF
TGTGCCAGCAGTGAGTGGAGAGTCGAGAGTAATGGCTACACCTTC
>TRBJ1-2|NA|NA|TRBV7-2
CASSLAGGGYGYTF
TGTGCCAGCAGCTTAGCGGGAGGAGGCTATGGCTACACCTTC
>TRBJ1-6|NA|NA|TRBV5-1
CASSGDSSYNSPLHF
TGCGCCAGCAGCGGCGACAGTTCATATAATTCACCCCTCCACTTT
>TRBJ2-3|NA|NA|TRBV7-6
CASSRIVQDTQYF
TGTGCCAGCAGCCGTATAGTACAGGATACGCAGTATTTT
>TRBJ2-2|NA|NA|TRBV28
CASSSSGGGNTGELFF
NA
>TRBJ2-7|NA|NA|TRBV9
CASSVVAGEQYF
TGTGCCAGCAGCGTAGTGGCTGGGGAGCAGTACTTC
>TRBJ2-3|NA|TRBD1|TRBV6-1
CAINRGLRTDTQYF
TGTGCCATCAACAGGGGGCTTCGCACAGATACGCAGTATTTT
>TRBJ2-3|once|TRBD2|TRBV2
CASSSTSGTDTQYF
TGTGCCAGCAGTTCGACTAGCGGCACAGATACGCAGTATTTT
>TRBJ2-7|NA|NA|TRBV5-1
CASSSRTGSSYEQYF
TGCGCCAGCAGCTCCCGGACTGGGAGCTCCTACGAGCAGTACTTC
>TRBJ2-1|NA|NA|TRBV5-8
CASSRLGNEQFF
TGTGCCAGCAGTAGACTCGGTAATGAGCAGTTCTTC
>TRBJ2-7|NA|NA|TRBV19
CASGFGGRSYEQYF
TGTGCCAGCGGGTTTGGGGGCAGGTCCTACGAGCAGTACTTC
>TRBJ2-7|few|NA|TRBV29-1
CSVLMQGAGEQYF
TGCAGCGTTCTGATGCAGGGTGCGGGCGAGCAGTACTTC
>TRBJ1-3|NA|NA|TRBV4-3
CASSHTQGGNTIYF
TGCGCCAGCAGCCATACTCAGGGTGGAAACACCATATATTTT
>TRBJ1-4|NA|NA|TRBV18
CASSPPGQLNEKLFF
TGTGCCAGCTCACCACCAGGTCAACTCAATGAAAAACTGTTTTTT